Each of the 17 T cell receptor beta chains below was sequenced from the same sample in a study of cytomegalovirus exposure and HLA in healthy donors. The PCR had 60 Vbeta and 13 Jbeta primers. Sequenced by immunoSEQ multiplex PCR; TCRdb stores in-frame clones only, minus some. The repertoire holds some 130,000 clones, with 65% to 90% as singletons. What was sequenced was PBMCs. These TCRs come from a man in his fifties in good health and CMV-seronegative.

V is TRBV6-4 and J is TRBJ1-2, with D hard to call. Trimming pared 6 bases from V and 3 bases from J, leaving 20 bases between. The germline CDR1 and CDR2 sequences are MRHNA and SNTAGT. The CDR3 consists of 16 residues. This CDR3 is CASSDVRGLGDYGYTF. In DNA form, the CDR3 reads TGTGCCAGCAGCGACGTAAGAGGTCTCGGGGACTATGGCTACACCTTC.

The V call is TRBV4-1, the J call TRBJ2-7; 7 positions agree with TRBD2. CDR1 is MGHRA and CDR2 is YSYEKL in the germline V gene. This CDR3 contains 15 residues. V lost 4 bases to trimming and J lost 7 bases; unmatched junction nucleotides: 13. The CDR3 region is CASSLAGPFNGEQYF. CDR3 nucleotide sequence: TGCGCCAGCAGCCTAGCGGGCCCGTTCAATGGGGAGCAGTACTTC.

V usage is TRBV7-2 and J usage is TRBJ1-2, with D hard to call. Germline CDR1 reads SGHTA; CDR2 reads FQGNSA. V was pared by 0 bases and J by 8 bases, with 13 bases between. This CDR3 comprises 14 residues. CDR3 residues: CASSLALREGGYTF. CDR3 sequence (DNA): TGTGCCAGCAGCTTAGCGCTCCGGGAGGGCGGCTACACCTTC.

This clone appeared a few times. The gene calls are TRBV29-1 and TRBJ2-6; D not resolved. The CDR3 extends over 14 amino acids. Per germline, CDR1 SQVTM and CDR2 ANQGSEA. V lost 5 bases to trimming and J lost 0 bases, with 8 bases between them. CDR3 region: CSVSSVSGANVLTF. The DNA of the CDR3 is TGCAGCGTTTCTTCGGTCTCTGGGGCCAACGTCCTGACTTTC.

This chain joins TRBV5-1 and TRBJ1-1; D remains unclear. Germline assignment: CDR1 SGHRS and CDR2 YFSETQ. The germline V and J ends were trimmed by 4 bases and 1 base, with 8 bases remaining between them. This CDR3 has 13 residues. CDR3 region: CASSPAGNTEAFF. The DNA of the CDR3 is TGCGCCAGCAGCCCGGCAGGGAACACTGAAGCTTTCTTT. The full variable domain, completed using reference TRBV5-1 and TRBJ1-1, is KAGVTQTPRYLIKTRGQQVTLSCSPISGHRSVSWYQQTPGQGLQFLFEYFSETQRNKGNFPGRFSGRQFSNSRSEMNVSTLELGDSALYLCASSPAGNTEAFFGQGTRLTVV.

This chain connects TRBV2 to TRBJ1-1; D gene unclear. Trimming cost V 2 bases and J 0 bases, with 4 bases left between them. The germline V gene encodes CDR1 SNHLY and CDR2 FYNNEI. The CDR3 has 13 amino acids. CDR3 in DNA: TGTGCCAGCAGTGAATCGGTGAACACTGAAGCTTTCTTT. It encodes CASSESVNTEAFF.

Only one count was recorded for this clone. This rearrangement joins TRBV7-8 to TRBJ2-1; D unresolved. Trimming cost V 1 base and J 2 bases, with 3 bases left between them. This CDR3 comprises 13 residues. Germline loops: CDR1 SGHVS, CDR2 FQNEAQ. This CDR3 reads CASSLGAYNEQFF. The CDR3 DNA reads as TGTGCCAGCAGCTTAGGAGCCTACAATGAGCAGTTCTTC.

The chain carries TRBV7-2 and TRBJ2-7, with TRBD1 matching 7 bases. CDR3 size: 16 residues. Germline V gene data show CDR1 as SGHTA and CDR2 as FQGNSA. The J segment lost 2 bases and the V segment lost 0 bases, leaving 7 bases of the junction unmatched. CDR3 sequence reads: CASSLAGTAEPYEQYF. The CDR3 DNA follows: TGTGCCAGCAGCTTAGCCGGGACAGCTGAACCCTACGAGCAGTACTTC.

The chain uses TRBV5-1 and TRBJ2-7; tentatively, D is TRBD2 (5 bases). CDR3 size: 13 residues. The germline CDR1 and CDR2 sequences are SGHRS and YFSETQ. The germline V and J ends were trimmed by 6 bases and 0 bases, with 10 bases remaining between them. CDR3 residues: CASTRESSYEQYF. The CDR3 bases are TGCGCCAGCACGAGGGAGAGCTCCTACGAGCAGTACTTC. The whole variable domain, remainder taken from reference TRBV5-1 and TRBJ2-7, is KAGVTQTPRYLIKTRGQQVTLSCSPISGHRSVSWYQQTPGQGLQFLFEYFSETQRNKGNFPGRFSGRQFSNSRSEMNVSTLELGDSALYLCASTRESSYEQYFGPGTRLTVT.

The CDR3 is CATSRQGETVNTEAFF. The CDR3 DNA reads TGTGCCACCTCTAGACAGGGCGAAACGGTGAACACTGAAGCTTTCTTT. The V call is TRBV9, the J call TRBJ1-1, with 7 positions matching TRBD1. This CDR3 spans 16 amino acids. With V trimmed by 9 bases and J by 0 bases, 14 bases remained unmatched. Germline V gene data show CDR1 as SGDLS and CDR2 as YYNGEE.

The genes are TRBV7-9 and TRBJ1-2, with TRBD1 matching over 9 bases. V gave up 3 bases and J gave up 7 bases; unmatched junction bases: 3. The CDR3 is 13 amino acids. Germline assignment: CDR1 SEHNR and CDR2 FQNEAQ (reference sequence). The DNA of the CDR3 is TGTGCCAGCAGCTTCCGGGACAGGGCTGGCTACACCTTC. Amino acid sequence: CASSFRDRAGYTF.

The V gene is TRBV5-1, the J gene TRBJ2-7; D unclear. V gave up 2 bases and J gave up 4 bases, with 4 bases separating them. Germline V gives CDR1 SGHRS, CDR2 YFSETQ. The CDR3 totals 11 residues. As DNA, the CDR3 is TGCGCCAGCAGCTTAGAGTACGAGCAGTACTTC. Its translation: CASSLEYEQYF. The full variable domain, its missing parts supplied by reference TRBV5-1 and TRBJ2-7, is KAGVTQTPRYLIKTRGQQVTLSCSPISGHRSVSWYQQTPGQGLQFLFEYFSETQRNKGNFPGRFSGRQFSNSRSEMNVSTLELGDSALYLCASSLEYEQYFGPGTRLTVT.

The chain uses TRBV19 and TRBJ1-5; possibly TRBD1 for D (5 bases). Looked up from germline, CDR1 is LNHDA and CDR2 is SQIVND (reference sequence). With 3 bases removed from V and 3 bases from J, the gap between germline ends came to 6 bases. The length of the CDR3 is 13 residues. The CDR3: CASSIGANQPQHF. The CDR3 nucleotides read TGTGCCAGTAGTATTGGGGCCAATCAGCCCCAGCATTTT.

This clone was picked up a small number of times. The chain joins TRBV2 to TRBJ1-2; D call uncertain. Germline V gives CDR1 SNHLY, CDR2 FYNNEI. The CDR3 loop spans 14 amino acids. V dropped 6 bases and J dropped 4 bases, with 15 bases sitting between them. The CDR3 nucleotides read TGTGCCAGCAGAGGACTGAGTAGAGGCTATGGCTACACCTTC. Its protein product is CASRGLSRGYGYTF.

This chain links TRBV7-2 with TRBJ2-2; a weak D match, TRBD2 (5 bases). Germline V CDR1 and CDR2: SGHTA, FQGNSA. The CDR3 sequence is 15 residues long. V was cut by 5 bases and J by 3 bases, with 13 bases left in between. The CDR3, as DNA: TGTGCCAGCAGCATCACTAGGGCTGACACCGGGGAGCTGTTTTTT. Translation gives CASSITRADTGELFF.

This clone appeared once. The chain joins TRBV5-1 to TRBJ2-3; TRBD1 agrees at 10 bases. The junction had 11 bases not matched to a gene; V was cut back by 4 bases and J by 3 bases. There are 17 residues in the CDR3. CDR1 SGHRS and CDR2 YFSETQ come from the germline V gene. The CDR3 sequence is CASSLNFGTGETDTQYF. The CDR3 coding sequence is TGCGCCAGCAGCCTGAACTTCGGGACAGGGGAGACAGATACGCAGTATTTT.

This chain links TRBV6-1 with TRBJ1-2; D remains unclear. CDR1 is MNHNS and CDR2 is SASEGT in the germline V gene. V lost 2 bases, J lost 7 bases, and 11 bases lay in between. There are 13 residues in the CDR3. The CDR3 reads CASSELSGRGYTF. The CDR3 DNA is TGTGCCAGCAGTGAACTCTCAGGTCGTGGCTACACCTTC.